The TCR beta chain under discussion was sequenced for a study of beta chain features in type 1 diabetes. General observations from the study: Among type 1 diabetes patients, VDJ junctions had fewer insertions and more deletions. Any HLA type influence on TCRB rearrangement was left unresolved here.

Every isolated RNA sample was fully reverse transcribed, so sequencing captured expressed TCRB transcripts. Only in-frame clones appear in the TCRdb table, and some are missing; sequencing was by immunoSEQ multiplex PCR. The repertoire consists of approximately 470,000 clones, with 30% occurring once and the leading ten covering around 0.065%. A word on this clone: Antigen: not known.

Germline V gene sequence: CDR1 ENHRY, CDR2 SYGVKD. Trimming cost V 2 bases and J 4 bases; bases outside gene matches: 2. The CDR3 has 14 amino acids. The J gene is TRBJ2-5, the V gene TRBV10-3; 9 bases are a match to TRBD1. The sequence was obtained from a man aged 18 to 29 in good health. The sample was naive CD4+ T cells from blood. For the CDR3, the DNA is TGTGCCATCAGTGAGGGGACAGGGCGAGAGACCCAGTACTTC. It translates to CAISEGTGRETQYF.